This T cell receptor (beta chain) was observed in a study of blood T cell repertoires in COVID-19. V was cut by 9 bases and J by 6 bases, with 12 bases left in between. There are 11 residues in the CDR3. Germline V lookup: CDR1 SGHRS, CDR2 YFSETQ. Some clones are missing from TCRdb's copy, which holds only in-frame ones; the method was immunoSEQ multiplex PCR. The table shows approximately 250,000 clones, with roughly 84% occurring only once. Sequenced sample: peripheral blood. The receptor comes from a human donor in a cohort sampled during active COVID-19. The V and J genes are TRBV5-1 and TRBJ1-1; no clear D. The CDR3 DNA reads as TGCGCCAACGGTGAGTGCGCTGAAGCTTTCTTT. The encoded protein is CANGECAEAFF.